This section outlines one T cell receptor beta chain sequence together with its context. How the authors handled the data: Quantification of nucleated cells was approximated via reference gene primer amplification. Data came from immunoSEQ multiplex PCR; TCRdb stores just in-frame clones and leaves some out. V, J and clone size derive from that table, while D and trimming were established from the DNA sequence. The sample consists of 250,000 to 350,000 clones, under 90% of them appearing once. These data are taken from a study of blood T cell repertoires in COVID-19. Study context: There were acute and convalescent COVID-19 samples, and they came from the United States, Italy and Spain.

Ages ranged from about 18 to 100 years, with residence in approximately 23 US areas. Among Cohort 3 donors, those recovered had two negative PCRs, clearance, or symptom resolution. The TCR was taken from a woman in her late teens or twenties who had recovered from COVID-19. The sample was PBMCs or T cells enriched from blood (not recorded which).

The CDR3 here is CASSFDRLTQETQYF. CDR3 nucleotides: TGTGCCAGCAGCTTTGATCGACTAACCCAAGAGACCCAGTACTTC. V is TRBV7-2 and J is TRBJ2-5; possibly TRBD2 for D (5 bases). This CDR3 comprises 15 residues. The germline V and J ends were trimmed by 3 bases and 1 base, with 12 bases remaining between them. Per the germline V gene, CDR1 is SGHTA and CDR2 is FQGNSA.